The 24 T cell receptor beta chains listed next were all sequenced from one sample in a study of blood T cell repertoires in COVID-19. This table comes from immunoSEQ multiplex PCR, and its TCRdb copy is limited to in-frame clones, with some not included. The sample includes about 200,000 clones, roughly 83% of them seen just once. Sequenced material: PBMCs or T cells enriched from blood (not recorded which). These receptors came from a man between 35 and 55 years old with acute COVID-19.

The chain joins TRBV7-3 to TRBJ1-3; D is undetermined. The V end lost 0 bases, the J end lost 2 bases, and 8 bases lay between the germline ends. CDR1 and CDR2 (germline): SGHTA, FQGTGA. CDR3 length equals 15 residues. CDR3: CASSLTREPGNTIYF. CDR3 nucleotides: TGTGCCAGCAGCTTAACGAGGGAGCCTGGAAACACCATATATTTT.

The chain combines TRBV27 with TRBJ1-1, with D possibly TRBD1 on 5 matching bases. The length of the CDR3 is 16 residues. V lost 10 bases and J 8 bases, leaving 29 bases between the germline ends. Looked up from germline, CDR1 is MNHEY and CDR2 is SMNVEV (reference sequence). The CDR3 region is CATEPAPLGGVAEAFF. For the CDR3, the DNA is TGTGCCACCGAACCCGCCCCCTTGGGGGGGGTTGCCGAAGCTTTCTTT.

This clone has only one observation. The V gene is TRBV2, the J gene TRBJ1-1; D gene uncertain. Per germline, CDR1 SNHLY and CDR2 FYNNEI. V was cut by 4 bases and J by 4 bases, with 4 bases left in between. The CDR3 length is 11 residues. For the CDR3, the DNA is TGTGCCAGCAGTGTAATCACTGAAGCTTTCTTT. Amino acid sequence: CASSVITEAFF. The full variable domain, in which reference TRBV2 and TRBJ1-1 provide the parts outside the CDR3, is EPEVTQTPSHQVTQMGQEVILRCVPISNHLYFYWYRQILGQKVEFLVSFYNNEISEKSEIFDDQFSVERPDGSNFTLKIRSTKLEDSAMYFCASSVITEAFFGQGTRLTVV.

The chain carries TRBV2 and TRBJ2-3; no clear D gene. The V gene lost 0 bases and the J gene lost 2 bases, with 9 bases spanning the gap. CDR1 is SNHLY, CDR2 FYNNEI, per germline. The CDR3 loop spans 15 amino acids. CDR3 protein: CASSEAGYLTDTQYF. CDR3 DNA sequence: TGTGCCAGCAGTGAAGCGGGCTACCTCACAGATACGCAGTATTTT.

The J gene is TRBJ2-6, the V gene TRBV6-4; tentatively, D is TRBD1 (5 bases). The CDR3 is 15 amino acids. Germline V CDR1 and CDR2: MRHNA, SNTAGT. V shed 2 bases and J shed 0 bases, with 5 bases lying between them. The CDR3 sequence is CASSDDSSGANVLTF. CDR3 sequence (DNA): TGTGCCAGCAGTGACGACAGCTCTGGGGCCAACGTCCTGACTTTC.

J is TRBJ2-6 and V is TRBV5-5; TRBD1 is a possible D gene (6 bases). Looked up from germline, CDR1 is SGHKS and CDR2 is YYEKEE (reference sequence). The V end lost 7 bases, the J end lost 0 bases, and 23 bases lay between the germline ends. This CDR3 is 19 amino acids long. The CDR3 nucleotides are TGTGCCAGCGGTATAATTGACAGGACAGTCACCTCTGGGGCCAACGTCCTGACTTTC. Its protein product is CASGIIDRTVTSGANVLTF.

The chain uses TRBV29-1 and TRBJ2-1; TRBD2 is a possible D gene (7 bases). Germline CDR1 reads SQVTM; CDR2 reads ANQGSEA. Deletions cut 2 bases from V and 1 base from J, with 9 bases between. The length of the CDR3 is 14 residues. CDR3 amino acids: CSVERGASYNEQFF. The CDR3 nucleotides are TGCAGCGTTGAACGGGGGGCTTCCTACAATGAGCAGTTCTTC.

This rearrangement joins TRBV7-2 to TRBJ2-3; 7 positions match TRBD2. With 8 bases clipped from V and 5 bases from J, the junction kept 10 bases outside the gene matches. From germline, CDR1 is SGHTA and CDR2 FQGNSA. The CDR3 spans 14 residues. CDR3 nucleotide sequence: TGTGCCAGCTGTCTGAAGGGAGGGCGAGATACGCAGTATTTT. This codes for CASCLKGGRDTQYF.

CDR3 in amino acids: CQPKEGPGMGGYTF. The CDR3 nucleotides read TGTCAACCGAAGGAGGGCCCTGGGATGGGTGGCTACACCTTC. This chain links TRBV19 with TRBJ1-2; D is uncertain. The CDR3 totals 14 residues. The germline V gene encodes CDR1 LNHDA and CDR2 SQIVND (reference sequence).

This clone was seen a few times. This chain links TRBV30 with TRBJ1-1; D unresolved. V lost 6 bases and J lost 8, with 7 bases in between. CDR1 is GTSNPN and CDR2 is SVGIG in the germline V gene (reference sequence). The CDR3 consists of 9 residues. CDR3 bases: TGTGCCTGCTCACTAGAAGCTTTCTTT. Amino acid sequence: CACSLEAFF.

CDR3 DNA: TGTGCCAGCAGCGTAACGACAGGGGTGAAGTCAGATACGCAGTATTTT. Protein: CASSVTTGVKSDTQYF. V and J are TRBV9 and TRBJ2-3, with 8 positions matching TRBD1. The V gene end was trimmed by 1 base and the J gene end by 4 bases; junction bases not matched to a gene: 8. The CDR3 runs 16 residues. Germline V gene data show CDR1 as SGDLS and CDR2 as YYNGEE.

CDR3 sequence: CAWSGSGTSPQFF. CDR3 DNA sequence: TGTGCCTGGAGTGGGAGCGGGACCTCCCCCCAGTTCTTC. V and J are TRBV30 and TRBJ2-1, with 7 bases matching TRBD2. V dropped 1 base and J dropped 13; count of bases not matched to a gene: 10. Germline CDR1 GTSNPN, CDR2 SVGIG (reference sequence). The CDR3 is made up of 13 amino acids. The entire variable domain, with the rest obtained from reference TRBV30 and TRBJ2-1, is as follows: SQTIHQWPATLVQPVGSPLSLECTVEGTSNPNLYWYRQAAGRGLQLLFYSVGIGQISSEVPQNLSASRPQDRQFILSSKKLLLSDSGFYLCAWSGSGTSPQFFGPGTRLTVL.

The genes are TRBV5-4 and TRBJ1-1; no definite D call. This CDR3 spans 13 amino acids. Per the germline V gene, CDR1 is SGHNT and CDR2 is YYREEE (reference sequence). The V gene lost 5 bases and the J gene lost 3 bases, with 11 bases spanning the gap. The CDR3 protein is CASRYIGDTEAFF. As DNA, the CDR3 is TGTGCCAGCAGATATATCGGGGACACTGAAGCTTTCTTT.

This clone was seen only a few times. The chain couples TRBV5-1 to TRBJ1-2; D is ambiguous. Germline V gene data show CDR1 as SGHRS and CDR2 as YFSETQ. With 4 bases removed from V and 2 bases from J, the gap between germline ends came to 6 bases. The CDR3 consists of 12 residues. The CDR3 sequence is CASSERNYGYTF. In DNA form, the CDR3 reads TGCGCCAGCAGCGAGAGGAACTATGGCTACACCTTC.

This clone was seen ten or more times. This chain joins TRBV30 and TRBJ1-6; a possible D gene is TRBD1 (6 bases). CDR1 GTSNPN and CDR2 SVGIG come from the germline V gene (reference sequence). Trimming shortened V by 5 bases and J by 7 bases, and 12 bases separated the two germline ends. CDR3 length: 13 residues. For the CDR3, the DNA is TGTGCCTGGCTACAGGGCAGGAATTCACCCCTCCACTTT. This codes for CAWLQGRNSPLHF.

Here the CDR3 reads CASSFRWPYEQYF. The CDR3 DNA reads TGTGCCAGCAGCTTTCGCTGGCCCTACGAGCAGTACTTC. The chain combines TRBV7-2 with TRBJ2-7; D ambiguous. The germline V and J ends were trimmed by 3 bases and 2 bases, with 8 bases remaining between them. This CDR3 has 13 amino acids. Germline CDR1 SGHTA, CDR2 FQGNSA.

The gene calls are TRBV5-6 and TRBJ2-5; 8 bases fit TRBD1. The CDR3 length is 14 residues. With V trimmed by 2 bases and J by 3 bases, 3 bases remained unmatched. Germline V gives CDR1 SGHDT, CDR2 YYEEEE. For the CDR3, the DNA is TGTGCCAGCAGCTTACAGGGGGTTAAAGAGACCCAGTACTTC. It codes for CASSLQGVKETQYF.

The chain uses TRBV15 and TRBJ2-5; TRBD1 agrees at 8 bases. The V gene's germline CDR1 is LNHNV and CDR2 YYDKDF (reference sequence). This CDR3 spans 13 amino acids. Written as DNA, the CDR3 is TGTTTCTCAGGGGCAGGGGGCGACGAGACCCAGTACTTC. It encodes CFSGAGGDETQYF.

The chain combines TRBV7-8 with TRBJ2-7; D is unclear. The V end was cut by 2 bases, the J end by 5 bases, with 10 bases between. The CDR3 totals 13 residues. Looked up from germline, CDR1 is SGHVS and CDR2 is FQNEAQ. The CDR3 nucleotides are TGTGCCAGCAGCTTATCGAGAGCTCACGAGCAGTACTTC. Protein sequence: CASSLSRAHEQYF.

J is TRBJ1-1 and V is TRBV6-4; D is undetermined. The germline CDR1 and CDR2 sequences are MRHNA and SNTAGT. With 0 bases removed from V and 4 bases from J, the gap between germline ends came to 9 bases. The CDR3 loop spans 14 amino acids. The CDR3 bases are TGTGCCAGCAGTGACTCCTACGGAGGCACTGAAGCTTTCTTT. Protein: CASSDSYGGTEAFF.

Of note for this clone: Other nucleotide sequences in the sample specify the same CDR3. The V gene is TRBV6-5, the J gene TRBJ2-7, with 12 positions matching TRBD1. The V gene end was trimmed by 2 bases and the J gene end by 4 bases; junction bases not matched to a gene: 3. This CDR3 region has 15 residues. CDR1 is MNHEY and CDR2 is SVGAGI in the germline V gene. The CDR3 sequence: CASSYRDRGPYEQYF. The CDR3, as DNA: TGTGCCAGCAGTTACCGGGACAGGGGGCCATACGAGCAGTACTTC.

This clone was seen a few times. The genes are TRBV5-1 and TRBJ1-5; D unclear. Germline V gene data show CDR1 as SGHRS and CDR2 as YFSETQ. CDR3 length: 13 amino acids. V shed 0 bases and J shed 6 bases, with 7 bases lying between them. CDR3 bases: TGCGCCAGCAGCTTGGAGCCTCTTCAGCCCCAGCATTTT. Protein: CASSLEPLQPQHF. Supplemented by reference TRBV5-1 and TRBJ1-5, the full variable domain reads KAGVTQTPRYLIKTRGQQVTLSCSPISGHRSVSWYQQTPGQGLQFLFEYFSETQRNKGNFPGRFSGRQFSNSRSEMNVSTLELGDSALYLCASSLEPLQPQHFGDGTRLSIL.

CDR3: CASSRTGEWETQYF. CDR3 nucleotide sequence: TGCGCCAGCTCCAGGACAGGGGAATGGGAGACCCAGTACTTC. The chain has TRBV5-1 and TRBJ2-5; 9 nucleotides align to TRBD1. CDR1 and CDR2 (germline): SGHRS, YFSETQ. The CDR3 runs to 14 residues. After removal of 7 bases from V and 5 bases from J, the junction contained 9 bases not matched to a gene.

The rearrangement joins TRBV7-9 to TRBJ1-6; 10 nucleotides line up with TRBD1. The germline gives CDR1 SEHNR, CDR2 FQNEAQ (reference sequence). The trim removed 5 bases at V and 6 bases at J, leaving 7 bases unmatched. The CDR3 has 16 residues. DNA for the CDR3: TGTGCCAGCAGCCTGACAGGGGGCGCGGGTAATTCACCCCTCCACTTT. It is translated as CASSLTGGAGNSPLHF.